Shown below are 22 T cell receptor beta chains from a single sample sequenced in a study of blood T cell repertoires in COVID-19. The method was immunoSEQ multiplex PCR; TCRdb's version includes in-frame clones alone and lacks a portion of them. The repertoire consists of about 140,000 clones, with around nine tenths occurring once and the leading ten covering about 10%. The sample comprised peripheral blood. The source is a man aged 45-65 years with active or convalescent COVID-19.

The chain joins TRBV29-1 to TRBJ2-7, with 8 bases fitting TRBD1. V trimming: 4 bases; J trimming: 6 bases; junction bases outside the gene matches: 5. CDR1 and CDR2 (germline): SQVTM, ANQGSEA. The CDR3 length is 12 residues. The CDR3 nucleotides read TGCAGCGTTGGGACAGGGCGGCTCGAGCAGTACTTC. It is translated as CSVGTGRLEQYF.

This chain links TRBV6-6 with TRBJ2-7, with D tentatively TRBD2 (5 bases). The germline gives CDR1 MNHNY, CDR2 SVGAGI (reference sequence). The CDR3 runs 14 residues. V shed 7 bases and J shed 7 bases, with 20 bases lying between them. CDR3 loop: CASIDGPGRKEQYF. DNA of the CDR3: TGTGCCAGCATCGACGGGCCGGGAAGGAAGGAGCAGTACTTC.

This clone appeared a single time. V usage is TRBV28 and J usage is TRBJ1-4, with TRBD1 matching over 7 bases. This CDR3 is 14 amino acids long. From germline, CDR1 is MDHEN and CDR2 SYDVKM. V shed 6 bases, J shed 6 bases, and the junction held 7 bases outside the gene matches. The CDR3 here is CASSLGGGDEKLFF. DNA of the CDR3: TGTGCCAGCAGCCTAGGAGGGGGCGATGAAAAACTGTTTTTT.

The genes are TRBV9 and TRBJ2-4; no clear D gene. Germline loops: CDR1 SGDLS, CDR2 YYNGEE. V lost 1 base and J 0 bases, leaving 8 bases between the germline ends. CDR3 size: 15 residues. The CDR3 reads CASSVTTGAKNIQYF. For the CDR3, the DNA is TGTGCCAGCAGCGTAACCACGGGAGCCAAAAACATTCAGTACTTC.

The V and J genes are TRBV14 and TRBJ2-2; 7 nucleotides match TRBD2. V lost 6 bases and J lost 6; bases outside the gene matches: 10. Per the germline V gene, CDR1 is SGHDN and CDR2 is FVKESK. The CDR3 is made up of 15 amino acids. The DNA of the CDR3 is TGTGCCAGCAGACCCCGGGGGGTGTCGGCCGGGGAGCTGTTTTTT. Translated: CASRPRGVSAGELFF.

V and J are TRBV7-2 and TRBJ1-5, with 7 bases matching TRBD1. CDR1 and CDR2 from the germline V gene are SGHTA and FQGNSA. The CDR3 spans 14 residues. Trimming cost V 3 bases and J 7 bases; bases outside gene matches: 6. CDR3 sequence reads: CASSFDRAGQPQHF. CDR3 bases: TGTGCCAGCAGCTTCGACAGGGCGGGGCAGCCCCAGCATTTT.

In nucleotides, the CDR3 is TGCGCCAGCAGTGAACGACAGTCTTCCTACGAGCAGTACTTC. The encoded protein is CASSERQSSYEQYF. The J gene is TRBJ2-7, the V gene TRBV10-2, with D possibly TRBD1 on 5 matching bases. In germline, CDR1 is WSHSY, CDR2 SAAADI. V was trimmed by 3 bases and J by 1 base, leaving 10 bases between them. This CDR3 spans 14 amino acids.

This rearrangement joins TRBV10-3 to TRBJ1-1; the match to TRBD1 covers 9 bases. The germline V gene has CDR1 ENHRY and CDR2 SYGVKD. With 6 bases clipped from V and 0 bases from J, the junction kept 2 bases outside the gene matches. The CDR3 has 14 residues. The CDR3 protein is CAIRRDRVNTEAFF. The CDR3 DNA is TGTGCCATCAGGCGGGACAGGGTGAACACTGAAGCTTTCTTT.

The chain couples TRBV19 to TRBJ2-1, with 9 bases matching TRBD2. The germline gives CDR1 LNHDA, CDR2 SQIVND (reference sequence). J was trimmed by 2 bases and V by 5 bases; bases with no gene match: 4. The CDR3 totals 15 residues. The CDR3 DNA is TGTGCCAGTAGTGTTAGCGGGAGTCCCTACAATGAGCAGTTCTTC. It codes for CASSVSGSPYNEQFF.

This clone was recorded once. V is TRBV2 and J is TRBJ1-2; 9 bases line up with TRBD1. Looked up from germline, CDR1 is SNHLY and CDR2 is FYNNEI. Trimming cost V 9 bases and J 4 bases; bases outside gene matches: 6. There are 13 residues in the CDR3. This chain's CDR3 is CASGTGRPYGYTF. The CDR3 DNA reads as TGTGCCAGTGGGACAGGGAGACCCTATGGCTACACCTTC.

The chain has TRBV6-6 and TRBJ2-7; 11 bases line up with TRBD1. V lost 6 bases and J lost 2; bases outside the gene matches: 3. Germline V gene lookup returns CDR1 MNHNY and CDR2 SVGAGI (reference sequence). This CDR3 comprises 14 residues. The CDR3 bases are TGTGCCAGCAGAAAGGGACAGGGGGCCTACGAGCAGTACTTC. It specifies CASRKGQGAYEQYF.

The J gene is TRBJ2-3, the V gene TRBV3-1 (or the pseudogene TRBV3-2), with TRBD2 identical over 9 bases. V lost 3 bases and J lost 8; bases outside the gene matches: 6. The CDR3 is 14 residues long. The germline gives CDR1 LGHDT, CDR2 YNNKEL (reference sequence). The CDR3 reads CASSQGSGSGTQYF. For the CDR3, the DNA is TGTGCCAGCAGCCAGGGTAGCGGGAGTGGTACGCAGTATTTT.

The genes are TRBV5-1 and TRBJ2-1, with 10 bases identical to TRBD2. Losses at the gene ends were 0 bases for V and 4 bases for J; bases not matched to a gene: 4. CDR3 length: 16 residues. Looked up from germline, CDR1 is SGHRS and CDR2 is YFSETQ. CDR3 residues: CASSLGGTSVYNEQFF. The CDR3 DNA sequence: TGCGCCAGCAGCTTGGGAGGGACTAGCGTATACAATGAGCAGTTCTTC.

The V gene is TRBV27, the J gene TRBJ2-2, with 14 bases lining up with TRBD2. V lost 6 bases, J lost 3 bases, and 6 bases stayed unmatched. CDR3 length: 17 amino acids. The germline gives CDR1 MNHEY, CDR2 SMNVEV (reference sequence). The CDR3 region is CASRLRLAGGYTGELFF. In DNA, the CDR3 is TGTGCCAGCAGACTAAGACTAGCGGGAGGGTACACCGGGGAGCTGTTTTTT.

This clone was counted a single time. The chain joins TRBV6-1 to TRBJ1-2; D is possibly TRBD1 (6 bases). The CDR3 runs to 15 residues. The V gene lost 2 bases and the J gene lost 0 bases, with 10 bases spanning the gap. Germline CDR1 and CDR2: MNHNS and SASEGT. This chain's CDR3 is CASSEQGWSNYGYTF. DNA for the CDR3: TGTGCCAGCAGTGAACAGGGGTGGTCTAACTATGGCTACACCTTC.

This chain joins TRBV13 and TRBJ2-7; TRBD2 might be the D (6 bases). The V end was cut by 5 bases, the J end by 4 bases, with 15 bases between. The CDR3 spans 14 residues. Germline CDR1 is PRHDT and CDR2 is FYEKMQ (reference sequence). The CDR3 DNA sequence: TGTGCCAGCAGCCCCTCGCGTAGCGGATACGAGCAGTACTTC. The encoded protein is CASSPSRSGYEQYF.

The chain is built from TRBV5-4 and TRBJ2-1; TRBD1 is a possible D gene (7 bases). Trimming removed 2 bases from V and 5 bases from J, with 17 bases in between. The germline V gene encodes CDR1 SGHNT and CDR2 YYREEE (reference sequence). The CDR3 is 16 amino acids. CDR3 region: CASSFPMGRGDNEQFF. DNA for the CDR3: TGTGCCAGCAGCTTCCCGATGGGCAGGGGGGACAATGAGCAGTTCTTC.

V usage is TRBV7-2 and J usage is TRBJ2-1; D ambiguous. This CDR3 contains 16 residues. Germline values: CDR1 SGHTA, CDR2 FQGNSA. The V end lost 1 base, the J end lost 5 bases, and 15 bases lay between the germline ends. The CDR3 sequence is CASSLGGILINNEQFF. In DNA, the CDR3 is TGTGCCAGCAGCTTAGGAGGTATCTTAATTAACAATGAGCAGTTCTTC.

CDR3: CASRHRTSEGYTF. Here the CDR3 DNA reads TGTGCCAGCAGACACAGGACGAGTGAAGGCTACACCTTC. V is TRBV6-5 and J is TRBJ1-2; the D gene is possibly TRBD1 (5 bases). Looked up from germline, CDR1 is MNHEY and CDR2 is SVGAGI. The CDR3 covers 13 residues. V was pared by 6 bases and J by 8 bases, with 16 bases between.

This chain links TRBV19 with TRBJ2-3, with a weak D call TRBD2 (6 bases). The CDR3 consists of 16 residues. V lost 5 bases and J 1 base, leaving 16 bases between the germline ends. Germline V gene data show CDR1 as LNHDA and CDR2 as SQIVND (reference sequence). The CDR3 region is CASSLRGTGGTDTQYF. CDR3 coding DNA: TGTGCCAGTAGTCTCCGCGGGACGGGGGGCACAGATACGCAGTATTTT.

The chain carries TRBV30 and TRBJ1-4; 8 bases line up with TRBD1. The germline CDR1 and CDR2 sequences are GTSNPN and SVGIG (reference sequence). The CDR3 sequence is 14 residues long. With V trimmed by 0 bases and J by 10 bases, 7 bases remained unmatched. The CDR3 nucleotides are TGTGCCTGGAGTGTACAGGGGGGCGGCGGAAAACTGTTTTTT. Protein sequence: CAWSVQGGGGKLFF.

The chain recombines TRBV2 with TRBJ2-1; D is possibly TRBD2 (6 bases). V lost 4 bases to trimming and J lost 5 bases, with 12 bases between them. The CDR3 consists of 14 residues. Germline values: CDR1 SNHLY, CDR2 FYNNEI. This CDR3 reads CASSGGTGDNEQFF. CDR3 nucleotide sequence: TGTGCCAGCAGTGGAGGGACGGGAGACAATGAGCAGTTCTTC.